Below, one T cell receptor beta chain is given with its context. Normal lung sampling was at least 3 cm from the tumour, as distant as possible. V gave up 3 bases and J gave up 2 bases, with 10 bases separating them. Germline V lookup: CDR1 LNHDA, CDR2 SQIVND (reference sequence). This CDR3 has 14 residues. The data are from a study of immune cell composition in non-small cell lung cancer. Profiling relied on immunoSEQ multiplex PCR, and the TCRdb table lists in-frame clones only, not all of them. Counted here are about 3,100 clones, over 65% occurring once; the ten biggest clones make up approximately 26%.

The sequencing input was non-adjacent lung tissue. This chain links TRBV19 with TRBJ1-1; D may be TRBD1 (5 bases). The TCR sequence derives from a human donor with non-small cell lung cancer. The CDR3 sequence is CASSIQGPNTEAFF. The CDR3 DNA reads TGTGCCAGTAGTATTCAGGGTCCTAACACTGAAGCTTTCTTT. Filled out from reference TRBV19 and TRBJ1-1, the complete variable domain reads DGGITQSPKYLFRKEGQNVTLSCEQNLNHDAMYWYRQDPGQGLRLIYYSQIVNDFQKGDIAEGYSVSREKKESFPLTVTSAQKNPTAFYLCASSIQGPNTEAFFGQGTRLTVV.